Listed here are 10 T cell receptor beta chains from one sample, sequenced in a study of beta chain features in type 1 diabetes. Since all of the isolated RNA was reverse transcribed, expressed TCRB transcripts were what got sequenced. The data were produced by immunoSEQ multiplex PCR, yet TCRdb's version contains in-frame clones alone and is incomplete. The data hold a few hundred thousand clones, with more than 13% observed a single time. What was sequenced was naive CD4+ T cells from blood. The origin of the receptors is a woman aged 18-35 years in good health.

The rearrangement joins TRBV9 to TRBJ2-6; 8 bases line up with TRBD1. J lost 2 bases, V lost 4 bases, and 8 bases had no gene match. CDR1 and CDR2 (germline): SGDLS, YYNGEE. The CDR3 extends over 17 amino acids. The CDR3 DNA reads TGTGCCAGCAGCACGCGGACAGGGATAACTGGGGCCAACGTCCTGACTTTC. This encodes CASSTRTGITGANVLTF.

This clone was seen a few times. The chain uses TRBV19 and TRBJ1-2; possible D gene TRBD1, 6 bases. The germline V gene encodes CDR1 LNHDA and CDR2 SQIVND (reference sequence). Trimming pared 0 bases from V and 3 bases from J, leaving 8 bases between. The CDR3 has 14 residues. This chain's CDR3 is CASSIDAGDYGYTF. For the CDR3, the DNA is TGTGCCAGTAGTATAGATGCAGGGGACTATGGCTACACCTTC.

The gene calls are TRBV6-6 and TRBJ2-5, with D possibly being TRBD2 (6 bases). The length of the CDR3 is 14 residues. CDR1 MNHNY and CDR2 SVGAGI come from the germline V gene (reference sequence). With 0 bases removed from V and 5 bases from J, the gap between germline ends came to 10 bases. CDR3 region: CASSYSGGGETQYF. CDR3 bases: TGTGCCAGCAGTTACTCGGGAGGAGGGGAGACCCAGTACTTC.

The rearrangement uses TRBV6-6 and TRBJ1-5; TRBD1 might be the D (6 bases). Between the trimmed V and J ends, which lost 2 bases and 2 bases, there was a span of 7 bases. This CDR3 region has 14 residues. Germline assignment: CDR1 MNHNY and CDR2 SVGAGI (reference sequence). This chain's CDR3 is CASSYRQGNQPQHF. The CDR3 nucleotides read TGTGCCAGCAGTTACCGACAGGGCAATCAGCCCCAGCATTTT.

The chain has TRBV27 and TRBJ2-5; 7 bases fit TRBD2. With 3 bases clipped from V and 4 bases from J, the junction kept 8 bases outside the gene matches. Germline CDR1 is MNHEY and CDR2 is SMNVEV (reference sequence). This CDR3 spans 15 amino acids. The DNA for the CDR3 is TGTGCCAGCAGTTTCGACCAGCGCGGGAGAGAGACCCAGTACTTC. It specifies CASSFDQRGRETQYF.

This clone showed up just a few times. The V gene is TRBV30, the J gene TRBJ1-5, with no clear D. The CDR3 covers 12 residues. Looked up from germline, CDR1 is GTSNPN and CDR2 is SVGIG (reference sequence). Deletions cut 1 base from V and 13 bases from J, with 14 bases between. The CDR3 sequence: CAWSAEGVAQHF. DNA of the CDR3: TGTGCCTGGAGTGCTGAGGGAGTAGCTCAGCATTTT.

In this sample, this clone turned up a few times. The chain is built from TRBV11-1 and TRBJ1-1, with D unclear. The CDR3 has 14 amino acids. From germline, CDR1 is SGHAT and CDR2 FQDESV (reference sequence). The V and J ends lost 3 bases and 8 bases respectively, with 16 bases between them. The CDR3 nucleotides are TGTGCCAGCAGCTTCGACGGGGATTCAACCGAAGCTTTCTTT. Translation: CASSFDGDSTEAFF.

The J gene is TRBJ1-1, the V gene TRBV6-6; 7 positions match TRBD1. After removal of 5 bases from V and 3 bases from J, the junction contained 6 bases not matched to a gene. The CDR3 loop spans 14 amino acids. Germline loops: CDR1 MNHNY, CDR2 SVGAGI (reference sequence). The CDR3 protein is CASSPTGSDTEAFF. The CDR3 DNA sequence: TGTGCCAGCAGTCCGACAGGGTCGGACACTGAAGCTTTCTTT.

This chain uses TRBV5-6 with TRBJ2-4; possible D gene TRBD2, 5 bases. The CDR3 sequence is 15 residues long. CDR1 and CDR2 (germline): SGHDT, YYEEEE. V was cut by 1 base and J by 9 bases, with 17 bases left in between. The CDR3, as DNA: TGTGCCAGCAGCTTGATCGAGGGCCTACAAAGCATTCAGTACTTC. It encodes CASSLIEGLQSIQYF.

This clone was seen more than once but under ten times. The chain carries TRBV19 and TRBJ2-1; 8 bases line up with TRBD2. Germline V gene sequence: CDR1 LNHDA, CDR2 SQIVND (reference sequence). The CDR3 covers 12 residues. J was trimmed by 8 bases and V by 6 bases; bases with no gene match: 3. The DNA for the CDR3 is TGTGCCAGTAGCGGGAGGGCCCATGAGCAGTTCTTC. Encoded protein: CASSGRAHEQFF.